The 6 T cell receptor beta chains given below trace back to one sample, sequenced in a study of blood T cell repertoires in COVID-19. Profiled with immunoSEQ multiplex PCR; TCRdb holds only in-frame clones, not every one. The sample lists 230,000 or so clones, approximately 81% occurring once. Sequenced: peripheral blood. The receptors were gathered from a man aged 25 to 40 with active or convalescent COVID-19.

The rearrangement links TRBV7-2 to TRBJ2-3; 7 bases match TRBD1. The CDR3 covers 15 residues. CDR1 is SGHTA and CDR2 is FQGNSA in the germline V gene. J was trimmed by 3 bases and V by 4 bases; bases with no gene match: 7. CDR3: CASSSPDRRTDTQYF. CDR3 sequence (DNA): TGTGCCAGCAGCTCACCGGACAGGAGAACAGATACGCAGTATTTT.

The V and J genes are TRBV3-1 (or the pseudogene TRBV3-2) and TRBJ2-2; 7 nucleotides match TRBD2. Germline trimming cut 8 bases from V and 1 base from J; bases unmatched to any gene: 10. Germline assignment: CDR1 LGHDT and CDR2 YNNKEL (reference sequence). This CDR3 region has 16 residues. This chain's CDR3 is CASSRGVGRNTGELFF. CDR3 in DNA: TGTGCCAGCTCACGGGGGGTAGGTCGGAACACCGGGGAGCTGTTTTTT.

CDR3 sequence (DNA): TGTGCCAGCAGCTTAGAGGACAGGGAAGCTTTCTTT. Translated: CASSLEDREAFF. This sequence joins TRBV7-9 and TRBJ1-1, with 7 bases fitting TRBD1. This CDR3 contains 12 residues. The V gene end was trimmed by 1 base and the J gene end by 8 bases; junction bases not matched to a gene: 1. The germline CDR1 and CDR2 sequences are SEHNR and FQNEAQ (reference sequence).

The rearrangement joins TRBV9 to TRBJ2-1, with TRBD2 identical over 12 bases. The CDR3 length is 16 residues. Trimming cost V 3 bases and J 8 bases; bases outside gene matches: 9. Germline loops: CDR1 SGDLS, CDR2 YYNGEE. CDR3 nucleotides: TGTGCCAGCAGCGGGACTAGCGGGATCATATTCGATGAGCAGTTCTTC. This encodes CASSGTSGIIFDEQFF.

To note about this clone: This same CDR3 is encoded by further DNA sequences in the sample. V usage is TRBV5-1 and J usage is TRBJ1-5; D gene unclear. CDR1 and CDR2 from the germline V gene are SGHRS and YFSETQ. Trimming cost V 0 bases and J 1 base, with 8 bases left between them. The CDR3 spans 15 residues. The CDR3 DNA follows: TGCGCCAGCAGCTTGGAGGGAGCCAGCAATCAGCCCCAGCATTTT. Protein: CASSLEGASNQPQHF.

The CDR3 DNA reads as TGTGCCTGGAGTTTTACAGGGGATGGCTACACCTTC. It translates to CAWSFTGDGYTF. This sequence joins TRBV30 and TRBJ1-2; 7 bases match TRBD1. CDR1 and CDR2 from the germline V gene are GTSNPN and SVGIG (reference sequence). V gave up 2 bases and J gave up 6 bases; unmatched junction bases: 3. The CDR3 runs to 12 residues. Variable domain in full (rest from reference TRBV30 and TRBJ1-2): SQTIHQWPATLVQPVGSPLSLECTVEGTSNPNLYWYRQAAGRGLQLLFYSVGIGQISSEVPQNLSASRPQDRQFILSSKKLLLSDSGFYLCAWSFTGDGYTFGSGTRLTVV.